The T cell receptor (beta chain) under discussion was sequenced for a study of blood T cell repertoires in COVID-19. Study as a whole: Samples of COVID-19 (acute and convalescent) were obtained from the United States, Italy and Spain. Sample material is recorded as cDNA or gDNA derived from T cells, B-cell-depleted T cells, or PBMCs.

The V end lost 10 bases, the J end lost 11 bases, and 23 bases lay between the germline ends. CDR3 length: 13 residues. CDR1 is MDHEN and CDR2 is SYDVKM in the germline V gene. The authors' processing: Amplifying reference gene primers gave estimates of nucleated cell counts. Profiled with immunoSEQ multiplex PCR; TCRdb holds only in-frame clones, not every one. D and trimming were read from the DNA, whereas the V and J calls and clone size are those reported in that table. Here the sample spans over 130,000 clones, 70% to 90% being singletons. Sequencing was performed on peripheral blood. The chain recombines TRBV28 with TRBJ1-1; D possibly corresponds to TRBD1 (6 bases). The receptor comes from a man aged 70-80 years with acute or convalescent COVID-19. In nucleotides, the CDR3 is TGTGCCACCTTAACCGGGACATCCAGGGTTGCTTTCTTT. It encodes CATLTGTSRVAFF.